The clone carrying this TCR beta chain was counted only a few times. Germline CDR1 and CDR2: KGHDR and SFDVKD. Unmatched junction bases numbered 5, after V lost 9 bases and J lost 2 bases. This CDR3 has 14 amino acids. The record originates from a study of blood T cell repertoires in COVID-19. Study overall: The analysed material was cDNA or gDNA that came from T cells, B-cell-depleted T cells, or PBMCs.

TCRdb's table, derived via immunoSEQ multiplex PCR, lists solely in-frame clones and lacks some. The repertoire includes approximately 140,000 clones, 70% to 90% of them detected once, and 6.5% to 9.5% sits in the top ten. The receptor comes from a woman aged 55-69 years with COVID-19, enrolled during active disease. Sample: peripheral blood. V gene TRBV24-1 combines with J gene TRBJ2-1, with 8 bases aligning to TRBD2. CDR3 coding DNA: TGTGCCACCGGGGCGGGGGGAACCTACAATGAGCAGTTCTTC. Residues: CATGAGGTYNEQFF.